This T cell receptor beta chain appears in the sequencing data of a study of tumor-infiltrating lymphocytes in localized non-small cell lung cancer. Study details: Patients included smokers and never-smokers with various histologies, some sampled after neoadjuvant chemotherapy.

CDR3 length equals 15 residues. Trimming took off 1 base at V and 2 bases at J, with 9 bases between the two ends. Germline-derived CDR1 and CDR2 are SGHTA and FQGNSA. Profiling relied on immunoSEQ multiplex PCR, and the TCRdb table lists in-frame clones only, not all of them. The table lists 20,000 to 25,000 clones, approximately 64% of them singletons, with roughly 5.4% in the top ten. The chain is built from TRBV7-2 and TRBJ2-1, with D perhaps matching TRBD2 (6 bases). Source material: lung tumor tissue. This receptor was identified in a human donor with non-small cell lung cancer. CDR3: CASSLGASAYNEQFF. CDR3 sequence (DNA): TGTGCCAGCAGCTTAGGGGCTAGCGCCTACAATGAGCAGTTCTTC.